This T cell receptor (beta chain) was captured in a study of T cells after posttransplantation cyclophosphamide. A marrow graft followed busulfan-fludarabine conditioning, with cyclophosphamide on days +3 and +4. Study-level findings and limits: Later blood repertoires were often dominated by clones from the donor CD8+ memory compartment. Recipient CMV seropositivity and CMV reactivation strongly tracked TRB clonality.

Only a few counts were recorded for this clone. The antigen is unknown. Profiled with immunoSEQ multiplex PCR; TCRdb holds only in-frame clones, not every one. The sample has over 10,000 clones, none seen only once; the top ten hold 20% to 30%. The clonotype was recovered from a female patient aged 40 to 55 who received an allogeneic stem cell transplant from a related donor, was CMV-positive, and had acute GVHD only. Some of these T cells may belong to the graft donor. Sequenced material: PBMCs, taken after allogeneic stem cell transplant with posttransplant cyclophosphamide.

CDR3 amino acids: CASSEGRGGQETQYF. The CDR3 DNA is TGTGCCAGCAGTGAAGGGCGGGGGGGTCAAGAGACCCAGTACTTC. The chain carries TRBV2 and TRBJ2-5; 9 bases line up with TRBD2. CDR3 length: 15 amino acids. The ends lost 1 base at V and 2 bases at J; junction bases unmatched: 2. Germline-derived CDR1 and CDR2 are SNHLY and FYNNEI.